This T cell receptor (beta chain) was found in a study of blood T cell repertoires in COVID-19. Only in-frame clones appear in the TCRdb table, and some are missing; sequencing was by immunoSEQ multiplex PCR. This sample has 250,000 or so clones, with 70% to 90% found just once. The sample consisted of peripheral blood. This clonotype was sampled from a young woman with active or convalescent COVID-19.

The CDR3 protein is CASSRTGVGGLAKNIQYF. The CDR3 bases are TGTGCCAGCAGCCGAACGGGTGTTGGAGGGCTAGCCAAAAACATTCAGTACTTC. The chain employs TRBV28 and TRBJ2-4; maybe TRBD2 (6 bases). CDR3 length equals 18 residues. Trimming stripped 6 bases from V and 0 bases from J, with 21 bases between. Germline loops: CDR1 MDHEN, CDR2 SYDVKM.